The 20 T cell receptor beta chains below come from one sample, sequenced in a study of spatial heterogeneity in lung cancer. Study-wide findings and caveats: Counts of expanded intratumoral alpha and beta TCRs tracked tumor mutation counts.

The time point denotes: sample taken at primary tumor resection. Their recognized antigens are unknown. TCRdb passed the 5' RACE reads through MiXCR, listing each CDR3 protein once. The sample holds 14,000 or so distinct CDR3 sequences; around 5% are singletons and the top ten take approximately 20%. The material sequenced was lung tumor tissue, taken at surgery. Receptor source: a female donor with early-stage non-small cell lung cancer.

This clonotype was observed a few times. V is TRBV28 and J is TRBJ2-2; 12 bases are a match to TRBD2. The CDR3 totals 16 residues. Germline values: CDR1 MDHEN, CDR2 SYDVKM. The V gene end was trimmed by 1 base and the J gene end by 5 bases; junction bases not matched to a gene: 2. CDR3: CASSLFTSGGTGELFF. The DNA for the CDR3 is TGTGCCAGCAGTTTATTCACTAGCGGGGGGACCGGGGAGCTGTTTTTT.

This clonotype was observed many times. The chain has TRBV18 and TRBJ2-3; D not certain. The germline V and J ends were trimmed by 2 bases and 3 bases, with 0 bases remaining between them. The CDR3 has 11 amino acids. CDR1 is KGHSH, CDR2 LQKENI, per germline. In DNA, the CDR3 is TGTGCCAGCTCACCAACAGATACGCAGTATTTT. Its translation: CASSPTDTQYF.

This clonotype was found many times. The genes are TRBV6-6 and TRBJ2-2, with D possibly being TRBD1 (6 bases). The germline CDR1 and CDR2 sequences are MNHNY and SVGAGI (reference sequence). Trimming pared 8 bases from V and 9 bases from J, leaving 16 bases between. The CDR3 spans 13 residues. CDR3 coding DNA: TGTGCCAGCGGGGCGCAGGGGAGATGGGAGCTGTTTTTT. It is translated as CASGAQGRWELFF.

This clonotype appeared many times. The rearrangement links TRBV2 to TRBJ1-3; unclear D gene. The CDR3 extends over 17 amino acids. Trimming removed 3 bases from V and 0 bases from J, with 15 bases in between. Germline assignment: CDR1 SNHLY and CDR2 FYNNEI. The CDR3 region is CASSDFIGPISGNTIYF. For the CDR3, the DNA is TGTGCCAGCAGTGATTTCATCGGCCCGATCTCTGGAAACACCATATATTTT.

This clonotype was observed many times. V usage is TRBV28 and J usage is TRBJ1-2; D unclear. Germline CDR1 MDHEN, CDR2 SYDVKM. Trimming took 7 bases from V and 4 from J, leaving 16 bases between them. This CDR3 contains 14 residues. CDR3 in amino acids: CASKTLDYSYGYTF. The DNA of the CDR3 is TGTGCCAGCAAAACCCTCGATTATTCCTATGGCTACACCTTC.

In this sample, this clonotype turned up many times. The rearrangement joins TRBV20-1 to TRBJ2-5; no firm D call. Germline V lookup: CDR1 DFQATT, CDR2 SNEGSKA (reference sequence). V gave up 5 bases and J gave up 1 base, with 11 bases separating them. The CDR3 is 13 amino acids. This CDR3 is CSAHYAFQETQYF. Written as DNA, the CDR3 is TGCAGTGCTCACTACGCGTTCCAAGAGACCCAGTACTTC.

This clonotype was detected many times. This chain links TRBV6-2 or TRBV6-3 with TRBJ2-3, with a tentative D call TRBD1 (6 bases). The germline V and J ends were trimmed by 8 bases and 0 bases, with 15 bases remaining between them. The CDR3 is made up of 15 amino acids. Germline V gene sequence: CDR1 MNHEY, CDR2 SVGEGT. The CDR3 reads CASRSGTLSTDTQYF. The CDR3 nucleotides are TGTGCCAGCCGGTCCGGGACACTCAGCACAGATACGCAGTATTTT.

Many counts were recorded for this clonotype. V gene TRBV7-9 combines with J gene TRBJ2-1; 10 bases map to TRBD2. CDR3 length: 15 residues. V lost 1 base to trimming and J lost 5 bases; unmatched junction nucleotides: 2. Germline-derived CDR1 and CDR2 are SEHNR and FQNEAQ (reference sequence). CDR3 protein: CASSLGTSGHNEQFF. The DNA for the CDR3 is TGTGCCAGCAGCTTAGGGACTAGCGGCCACAATGAGCAGTTCTTC.

This clonotype was counted at least ten times. CDR3 residues: CASTSQRYEQYF. The CDR3 nucleotides are TGTGCCAGCACCTCACAGCGTTACGAGCAGTACTTC. The chain recombines TRBV28 with TRBJ2-7; the D is unclear. Trimming pared 7 bases from V and 4 bases from J, leaving 11 bases between. The CDR3 covers 12 residues. CDR1 is MDHEN, CDR2 SYDVKM, per germline.

This clonotype was seen at least ten times. The rearrangement uses TRBV11-2 and TRBJ2-3; 13 bases fit TRBD2. V dropped 4 bases and J dropped 6; count of bases not matched to a gene: 7. The CDR3 contains 16 residues. Germline CDR1 SGHAT, CDR2 FQNNGV. CDR3: CASSYRLAGGEDTQYF. The CDR3 coding sequence is TGTGCCAGCAGCTATAGACTAGCGGGGGGCGAGGATACGCAGTATTTT.

This clonotype showed up many times. The gene calls are TRBV5-1 and TRBJ1-1, with D unresolved. This CDR3 comprises 13 residues. The germline V gene encodes CDR1 SGHRS and CDR2 YFSETQ. The V and J ends lost 0 bases and 1 base respectively, with 4 bases between them. The CDR3 region has the DNA TGCGCCAGCAGCTTGGCAGAGAACACTGAAGCTTTCTTT. Amino acid sequence: CASSLAENTEAFF.

This clonotype was observed many times. V gene TRBV20-1 combines with J gene TRBJ2-7; 9 bases fit TRBD2. From germline, CDR1 is DFQATT and CDR2 SNEGSKA (reference sequence). V was pared by 6 bases and J by 2 bases, with 11 bases of the junction left unmatched. The length of the CDR3 is 15 residues. CDR3 loop: CSAMFMAGGTYEQYF. The CDR3 DNA reads as TGCAGTGCCATGTTCATGGCGGGGGGGACCTACGAGCAGTACTTC.

This clonotype was counted ten times or more. V is TRBV27 and J is TRBJ1-1; TRBD1 is a possible D gene (6 bases). This CDR3 comprises 16 residues. Germline lookup yields CDR1 MNHEY and CDR2 SMNVEV (reference sequence). The V and J ends lost 2 bases and 6 bases respectively, with 19 bases between them. CDR3: CASSLKTPERGPEAFF. CDR3 DNA: TGTGCCAGCAGTTTAAAGACACCGGAGCGGGGGCCTGAAGCTTTCTTT.

This clonotype was observed many times. The chain recombines TRBV24-1 with TRBJ2-7, with D unclear. The ends were cut back, 5 bases at V and 2 bases at J, with 18 bases in the middle. CDR1 is KGHDR and CDR2 is SFDVKD in the germline V gene. This CDR3 spans 16 amino acids. CDR3 region: CATSGGSGNRAYEQYF. The CDR3 bases are TGTGCCACCAGTGGAGGTTCGGGCAATCGGGCCTACGAGCAGTACTTC.

This clonotype came up many times. This chain links TRBV27 with TRBJ1-2; tentatively, D is TRBD1 (6 bases). This CDR3 is built from 16 residues. Germline CDR1 MNHEY, CDR2 SMNVEV (reference sequence). The ends were cut back, 9 bases at V and 5 bases at J, with 25 bases in the middle. CDR3 amino acids: CASRKTPTQGNYGYTF. In DNA form, the CDR3 reads TGTGCCAGTCGGAAAACCCCAACCCAGGGGAATTATGGCTACACCTTC.

This clonotype was recorded at least ten times. J is TRBJ2-1 and V is TRBV9, with a possible D match to TRBD2 (6 bases). The CDR3 is made up of 15 amino acids. V was shortened by 1 base and J by 4 bases, with 12 bases between the two germline ends. Germline V CDR1 and CDR2: SGDLS, YYNGEE. For the CDR3, the DNA is TGTGCCAGCAGCGTAACCGCGGGGATATACAATGAGCAGTTCTTC. As protein: CASSVTAGIYNEQFF.

The table lists this clonotype with many counts. This chain links TRBV12-3 or TRBV12-4 with TRBJ2-1; D ambiguous. V was cut by 6 bases and J by 1 base, with 10 bases left in between. This CDR3 region has 14 residues. The CDR3 loop is CASRARLSYNEQFF. DNA for the CDR3: TGTGCCAGCAGGGCGCGCTTGTCCTACAATGAGCAGTTCTTC.

Relative to its sample, this clonotype is medium-sized. The DNA is omitted, as the CDR3 cannot be located on it reliably, and the CDR3 follows TCRdb's listing. This chain links TRBV20-1 with TRBJ1-2. The germline V gene encodes CDR1 DFQATT and CDR2 SNEGSKA (reference sequence). From its first to its last residue, the CDR3 has 13 amino acids. The CDR3 protein is CSAREVVGRGSTF.

The chain uses TRBV24-1 and TRBJ2-4; a weak D match, TRBD2 (5 bases). Per the germline V gene, CDR1 is KGHDR and CDR2 is SFDVKD. This CDR3 is built from 11 residues. The V end was cut by 4 bases, the J end by 8 bases, with 5 bases between. CDR3 sequence (DNA): TGTGCCACCAGTGACGGGGACATTCAGTACTTC. Translation: CATSDGDIQYF.

This clonotype was seen ten or more times. This rearrangement joins TRBV27 to TRBJ1-6, with D possibly TRBD1 on 5 matching bases. V was cut by 5 bases and J by 10 bases, with 15 bases left in between. This CDR3 spans 14 amino acids. The germline V gene encodes CDR1 MNHEY and CDR2 SMNVEV (reference sequence). CDR3 sequence: CASSIQGLWSPLHF. CDR3 nucleotide sequence: TGTGCCAGCAGTATCCAGGGACTTTGGTCACCCCTCCACTTT.